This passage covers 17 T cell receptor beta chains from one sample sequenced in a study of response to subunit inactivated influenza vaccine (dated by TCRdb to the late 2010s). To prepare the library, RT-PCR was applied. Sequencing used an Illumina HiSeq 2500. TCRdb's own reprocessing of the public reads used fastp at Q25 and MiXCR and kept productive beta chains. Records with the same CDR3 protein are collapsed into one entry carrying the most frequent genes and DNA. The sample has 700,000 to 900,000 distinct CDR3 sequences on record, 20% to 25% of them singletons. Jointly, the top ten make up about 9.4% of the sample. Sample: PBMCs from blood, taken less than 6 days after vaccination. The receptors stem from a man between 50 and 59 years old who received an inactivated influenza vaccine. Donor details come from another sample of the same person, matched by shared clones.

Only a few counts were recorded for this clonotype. The CDR3 DNA is TGTGCCAGCAGAATCGAAAATTTCTACGAGCAGTACTTC. It encodes CASRIENFYEQYF. The chain has TRBV11-2 and TRBJ2-7; no definite D call. This CDR3 is built from 13 residues. Germline V CDR1 and CDR2: SGHAT, FQNNGV. Trimming stripped 6 bases from V and 3 bases from J, with 12 bases between.

This CDR3 is CASSTILTGTGAYEQYF. In nucleotides, the CDR3 is TGCGCCAGCAGCACCATCTTAACCGGGACAGGGGCCTACGAGCAGTACTTC. This sequence joins TRBV5-1 and TRBJ2-7; TRBD1 aligns across 10 bases. CDR3 length: 17 amino acids. J lost 2 bases, V lost 4 bases, and 12 bases had no gene match. Germline CDR1 reads SGHRS; CDR2 reads YFSETQ.

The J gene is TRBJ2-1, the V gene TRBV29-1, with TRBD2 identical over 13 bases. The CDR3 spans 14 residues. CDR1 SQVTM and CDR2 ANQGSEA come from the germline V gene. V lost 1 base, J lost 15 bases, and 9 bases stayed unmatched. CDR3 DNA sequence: TGCAGCGTTGAAGGTACTAGCGGGGGGGCCAAATCGTTCTTC. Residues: CSVEGTSGGAKSFF.

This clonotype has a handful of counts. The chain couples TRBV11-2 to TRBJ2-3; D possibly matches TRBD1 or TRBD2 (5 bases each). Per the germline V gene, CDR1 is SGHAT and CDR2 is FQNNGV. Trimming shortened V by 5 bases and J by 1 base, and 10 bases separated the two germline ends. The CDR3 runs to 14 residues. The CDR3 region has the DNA TGTGCCAGCAGCATGGGACCACGCACAGATACGCAGTATTTT. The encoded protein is CASSMGPRTDTQYF.

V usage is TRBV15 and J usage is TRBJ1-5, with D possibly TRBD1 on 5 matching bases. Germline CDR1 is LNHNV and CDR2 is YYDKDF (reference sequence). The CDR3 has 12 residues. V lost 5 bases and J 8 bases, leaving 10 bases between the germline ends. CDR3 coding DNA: TGTGCCACCAGCGGGGGGAATAAGCCCCAGCATTTT. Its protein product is CATSGGNKPQHF.

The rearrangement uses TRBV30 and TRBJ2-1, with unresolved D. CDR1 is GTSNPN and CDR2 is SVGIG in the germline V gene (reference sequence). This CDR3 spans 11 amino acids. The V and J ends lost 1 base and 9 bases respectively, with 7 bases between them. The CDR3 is CAWSAGREQFF. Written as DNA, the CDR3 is TGTGCCTGGAGTGCTGGGCGTGAGCAGTTCTTC.

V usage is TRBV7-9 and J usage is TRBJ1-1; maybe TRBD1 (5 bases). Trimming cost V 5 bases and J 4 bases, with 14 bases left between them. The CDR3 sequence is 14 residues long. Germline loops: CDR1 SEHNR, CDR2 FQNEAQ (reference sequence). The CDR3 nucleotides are TGTGCCAGCAGCCCCAGGGCTCTGGGCACTGAAGCTTTCTTT. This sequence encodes CASSPRALGTEAFF.

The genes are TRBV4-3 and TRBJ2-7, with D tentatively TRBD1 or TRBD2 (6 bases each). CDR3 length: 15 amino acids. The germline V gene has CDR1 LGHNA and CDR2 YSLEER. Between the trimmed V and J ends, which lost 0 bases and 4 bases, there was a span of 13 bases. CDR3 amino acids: CASSQEGTGRYEQYF. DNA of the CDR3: TGCGCCAGCAGCCAAGAAGGTACAGGGAGGTACGAGCAGTACTTC.

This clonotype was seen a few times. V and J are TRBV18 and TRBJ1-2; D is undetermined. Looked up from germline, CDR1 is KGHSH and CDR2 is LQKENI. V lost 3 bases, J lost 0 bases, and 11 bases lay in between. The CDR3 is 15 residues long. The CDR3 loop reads CASSPRTEANYGYTF. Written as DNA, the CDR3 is TGTGCCAGCTCACCTCGGACCGAAGCTAACTATGGCTACACCTTC.

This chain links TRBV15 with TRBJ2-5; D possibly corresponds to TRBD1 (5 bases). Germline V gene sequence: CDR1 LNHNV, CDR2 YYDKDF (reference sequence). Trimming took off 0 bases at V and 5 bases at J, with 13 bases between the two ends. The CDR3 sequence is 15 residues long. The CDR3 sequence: CATSRDGAQGETQYF. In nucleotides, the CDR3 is TGTGCCACCAGCAGAGATGGAGCTCAGGGCGAGACCCAGTACTTC.

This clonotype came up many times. CDR3 in DNA: TGTGCCAGCAGTTACTACGGGCCTTACAATGAGCAGTTCTTC. Its translation: CASSYYGPYNEQFF. This chain connects TRBV6-5 to TRBJ2-1; D remains unclear. The germline V gene has CDR1 MNHEY and CDR2 SVGAGI. The length of the CDR3 is 14 residues. Trimming stripped 1 base from V and 4 bases from J, with 8 bases between.

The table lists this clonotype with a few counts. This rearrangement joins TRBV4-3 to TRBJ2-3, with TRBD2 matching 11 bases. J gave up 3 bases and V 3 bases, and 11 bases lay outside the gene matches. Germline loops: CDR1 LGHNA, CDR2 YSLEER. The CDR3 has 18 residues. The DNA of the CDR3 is TGCGCCAGCAGCCAGGAGACTCCCTCTAGCGGGGGGACAGATACGCAGTATTTT. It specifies CASSQETPSSGGTDTQYF.

The DNA of the CDR3 is TGTGCCATCAGTGAGGCTGGACGATCAACTTATGGCTACACCTTC. This gives the protein CAISEAGRSTYGYTF. This chain links TRBV10-3 with TRBJ1-2, with unresolved D. The length of the CDR3 is 15 residues. The germline V and J ends were trimmed by 2 bases and 5 bases, with 15 bases remaining between them. CDR1 ENHRY and CDR2 SYGVKD come from the germline V gene.

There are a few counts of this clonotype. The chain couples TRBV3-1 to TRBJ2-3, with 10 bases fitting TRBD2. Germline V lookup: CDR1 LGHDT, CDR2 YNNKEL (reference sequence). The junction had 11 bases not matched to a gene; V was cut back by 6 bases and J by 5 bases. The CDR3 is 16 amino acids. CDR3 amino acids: CASRRTGTSAGDTQYF. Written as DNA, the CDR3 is TGTGCCAGCAGGCGAACCGGGACTAGCGCCGGAGATACGCAGTATTTT.

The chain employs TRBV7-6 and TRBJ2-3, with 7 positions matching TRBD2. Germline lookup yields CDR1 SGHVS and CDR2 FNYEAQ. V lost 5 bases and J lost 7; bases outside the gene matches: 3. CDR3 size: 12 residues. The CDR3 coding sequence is TGTGCCAGCAGCAGCGGGGCGAATACGCAGTATTTT. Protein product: CASSSGANTQYF. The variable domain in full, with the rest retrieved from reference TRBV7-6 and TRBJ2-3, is GAGVSQSPRYKVTKRGQDVALRCDPISGHVSLYWYRQALGQGPEFLTYFNYEAQQDKSGLPNDRFSAERPEGSISTLTIQRTEQRDSAMYRCASSSGANTQYFGPGTRLTVL.

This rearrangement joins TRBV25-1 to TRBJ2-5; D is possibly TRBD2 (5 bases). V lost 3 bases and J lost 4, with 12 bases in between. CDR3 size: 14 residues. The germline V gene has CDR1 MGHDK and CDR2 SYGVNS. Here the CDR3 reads CASSDGLAGETQYF. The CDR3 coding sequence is TGTGCCAGCAGTGACGGGCTAGCTGGAGAGACCCAGTACTTC.

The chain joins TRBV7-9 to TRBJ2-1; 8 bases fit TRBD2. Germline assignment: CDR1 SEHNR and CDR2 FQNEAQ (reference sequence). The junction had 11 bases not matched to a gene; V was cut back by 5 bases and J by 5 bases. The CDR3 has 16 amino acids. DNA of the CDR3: TGTGCCAGCAGCGAACTAATGACTAGCGCCCACAATGAGCAGTTCTTC. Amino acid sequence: CASSELMTSAHNEQFF.